This passage covers 25 T cell receptor beta chains from one sample sequenced in a study of T cell changes during pregnancy in multiple sclerosis. TCRdb's table, derived via immunoSEQ multiplex PCR, lists solely in-frame clones and lacks some. The repertoire has around 62,000 clones, around 93% of them found once; the top ten carry 0.7% to 0.8%. The starting material was CD4+ T cells from peripheral blood mononuclear cells, obtained in the first trimester of pregnancy. These receptors all come from a female donor with multiple sclerosis, enrolled in a pregnancy study.

J is TRBJ2-2 and V is TRBV4-2; 9 bases are a match to TRBD2. Germline V lookup: CDR1 LGHNA, CDR2 YNFKEQ. V trimming: 0 bases; J trimming: 6 bases; junction bases outside the gene matches: 5. This CDR3 contains 16 residues. CDR3 coding DNA: TGTGCCAGCAGCCAAGAGGCGGGGGGGTTCCCCGGGGAGCTGTTTTTT. This sequence encodes CASSQEAGGFPGELFF.

The chain has TRBV7-2 and TRBJ1-1; 7 bases line up with TRBD1. CDR1 is SGHTA, CDR2 FQGNSA, per germline. This CDR3 contains 15 residues. V shed 5 bases, J shed 4 bases, and the junction held 10 bases outside the gene matches. The CDR3 spells CASSQRTGRGTEAFF. CDR3 nucleotides: TGTGCCAGCAGCCAACGGACAGGCAGGGGCACTGAAGCTTTCTTT.

J is TRBJ1-2 and V is TRBV18; D possibly corresponds to TRBD1 (6 bases). Trimming shortened V by 2 bases and J by 7 bases, and 11 bases separated the two germline ends. The CDR3 has 13 residues. Germline-derived CDR1 and CDR2 are KGHSH and LQKENI. CDR3 protein: CASSPLGAVGYTF. For the CDR3, the DNA is TGTGCCAGCTCACCATTGGGGGCTGTTGGCTACACCTTC.

The chain combines TRBV7-2 with TRBJ2-1; D is uncertain. Looked up from germline, CDR1 is SGHTA and CDR2 is FQGNSA. This CDR3 comprises 15 residues. Between the trimmed V and J ends, which lost 1 base and 4 bases, there was a span of 11 bases. The CDR3 region has the DNA TGTGCCAGCAGCTTAGAGGTGGGCAGATACAATGAGCAGTTCTTC. Translation gives CASSLEVGRYNEQFF.

The V call is TRBV2, the J call TRBJ2-5; D remains ambiguous. Per the germline V gene, CDR1 is SNHLY and CDR2 is FYNNEI. This CDR3 has 12 amino acids. The V and J ends lost 8 bases and 2 bases respectively, with 9 bases between them. The CDR3 DNA follows: TGTGCCAGCTTGACTCCTCAAGAGACCCAGTACTTC. Its protein is CASLTPQETQYF.

The V and J genes are TRBV5-4 and TRBJ1-2, with D possibly TRBD1 on 5 matching bases. Germline V lookup: CDR1 SGHNT, CDR2 YYREEE (reference sequence). CDR3 length equals 13 residues. The V and J ends lost 6 bases and 4 bases respectively, with 13 bases between them. CDR3 amino acids: CASTLGQTYGYTF. In DNA, the CDR3 is TGTGCCAGCACCCTTGGACAAACCTATGGCTACACCTTC.

This clone came up a few times. The chain joins TRBV27 to TRBJ1-2, with TRBD1 identical over 8 bases. The CDR3 extends over 14 amino acids. The V and J ends lost 3 bases and 6 bases, in that order; junction bases with no gene match: 6. Germline lookup yields CDR1 MNHEY and CDR2 SMNVEV (reference sequence). The CDR3 loop is CASSFGTGHDGYTF. CDR3 in DNA: TGTGCCAGCAGTTTTGGGACAGGACACGATGGCTACACCTTC.

The J gene is TRBJ1-1, the V gene TRBV7-9, with 7 bases lining up with TRBD1. Germline loops: CDR1 SEHNR, CDR2 FQNEAQ (reference sequence). This CDR3 spans 16 amino acids. V gave up 1 base and J gave up 2 bases; unmatched junction bases: 7. Here the CDR3 DNA reads TGTGCCAGCAGCTTAGGGCAGGGGGACTCCAACACTGAAGCTTTCTTT. This encodes CASSLGQGDSNTEAFF.

This clone appeared many times. This rearrangement joins TRBV6-5 to TRBJ1-2; D gene unclear. Germline CDR1 reads MNHEY; CDR2 reads SVGAGI. The CDR3 covers 14 residues. V lost 0 bases and J lost 5, with 10 bases in between. The CDR3 protein is CASSYSRHLYGYTF. The CDR3 bases are TGTGCCAGCAGTTACTCCCGACACCTTTATGGCTACACCTTC.

The V and J genes are TRBV12-1 and TRBJ1-1; the table gives TRBD1 as D, unverified against the DNA. TRBV12-1 is assigned pseudogene status. This CDR3 has 18 amino acids. The CDR3 DNA follows: TGTGCCAGCAGCTCCGGACAGGGCCGGCGAGAACTTAACACTGAAGCTTTCTTT. Amino acids: CASSSGQGRRELNTEAFF.

The chain couples TRBV29-1 to TRBJ1-2, with 7 bases identical to TRBD1. V was pared by 7 bases and J by 4 bases, with 6 bases of the junction left unmatched. The CDR3 spans 12 residues. Germline V gene lookup returns CDR1 SQVTM and CDR2 ANQGSEA. The CDR3 DNA is TGCAGCGCACTCCAGGGGGGCTATGGCTACACCTTC. Amino acids: CSALQGGYGYTF.

This clone turned up a few times. The rearrangement joins TRBV4-2 to TRBJ2-5; 9 bases are shared with TRBD1. V lost 5 bases to trimming and J lost 4 bases; unmatched junction nucleotides: 8. Per germline, CDR1 LGHNA and CDR2 YNFKEQ. This CDR3 has 15 residues. Here the CDR3 DNA reads TGTGCCAGCAGCTACGGACAGGGGATCGGAGAGACCCAGTACTTC. This translates into CASSYGQGIGETQYF.

This clone has a handful of counts. The chain couples TRBV4-3 to TRBJ2-4; 8 positions match TRBD2. Germline values: CDR1 LGHNA, CDR2 YSLEER. The trim removed 3 bases at V and 8 bases at J, leaving 24 bases unmatched. CDR3 size: 20 residues. DNA for the CDR3: TGCGCCAGCAGCCACTCCGCCGATCAAACCGGGGGGGGAGGTTGGGACATTCAGTACTTC. The encoded protein is CASSHSADQTGGGGWDIQYF.

The chain carries TRBV5-4 and TRBJ1-5; a weak D match, TRBD1 (6 bases). Germline lookup yields CDR1 SGHNT and CDR2 YYREEE (reference sequence). V lost 4 bases, J lost 3 bases, and 14 bases lay in between. This CDR3 comprises 15 residues. The CDR3 protein is CASSVQGTLNQPQHF. The CDR3 bases are TGTGCCAGCAGCGTGCAGGGGACGCTCAATCAGCCCCAGCATTTT.

This chain connects TRBV7-9 to TRBJ1-1, with a possible D match to TRBD1 (5 bases). Germline lookup yields CDR1 SEHNR and CDR2 FQNEAQ (reference sequence). V was pared by 5 bases and J by 1 base, with 20 bases between. The CDR3 totals 17 residues. The chain's CDR3 is CASSTGRGGGRNTEAFF. The CDR3 coding sequence is TGTGCCAGCAGCACTGGACGGGGCGGGGGAAGGAACACTGAAGCTTTCTTT.

J is TRBJ2-2 and V is TRBV6-1, with 8 bases lining up with TRBD2. The germline gives CDR1 MNHNS, CDR2 SASEGT. V trimming: 6 bases; J trimming: 7 bases; junction bases outside the gene matches: 10. This CDR3 is built from 15 residues. CDR3 coding DNA: TGTGCCAGCAGCGAGTCCAGACTAGCGAACGGGGAGCTGTTTTTT. Its protein product is CASSESRLANGELFF.

The CDR3 sequence is CASSPRGQGLGEQYF. The CDR3 bases are TGTGCCAGCAGCCCCCGAGGACAGGGATTAGGCGAGCAGTACTTC. The chain carries TRBV7-8 and TRBJ2-7; 8 positions agree with TRBD1. Germline CDR1 is SGHVS and CDR2 is FQNEAQ. This CDR3 has 15 residues. With V trimmed by 5 bases and J by 6 bases, 12 bases remained unmatched.

The J gene is TRBJ1-5, the V gene TRBV30; no reliable D call. V was trimmed by 3 bases and J by 5 bases, leaving 11 bases between them. The CDR3 consists of 13 residues. Germline V lookup: CDR1 GTSNPN, CDR2 SVGIG (reference sequence). CDR3 DNA: TGTGCCTGGAGGGAGCCCTCTCATCAGCCCCAGCATTTT. Amino acid sequence: CAWREPSHQPQHF.

V is TRBV7-2 and J is TRBJ2-1, with TRBD2 as a possible D gene (5 bases). Germline V gene data show CDR1 as SGHTA and CDR2 as FQGNSA. This CDR3 is 15 amino acids long. Deletions cut 1 base from V and 7 bases from J, with 14 bases between. CDR3 sequence (DNA): TGTGCCAGCAGCTTAGTTCCGGGGTTGGGAAATGAGCAGTTCTTC. Its protein is CASSLVPGLGNEQFF.

J is TRBJ1-6 and V is TRBV2; possible D gene TRBD1, 6 bases. V lost 7 bases and J 0 bases, leaving 10 bases between the germline ends. The germline CDR1 and CDR2 sequences are SNHLY and FYNNEI. This CDR3 comprises 15 residues. The CDR3 DNA reads TGTGCCAGCACCATGGACAGCTCCTATAATTCACCCCTCCACTTT. It yields the protein CASTMDSSYNSPLHF.

The genes are TRBV7-2 and TRBJ1-6; TRBD1 agrees at 9 bases. This CDR3 region has 16 residues. The V segment lost 5 bases and the J segment 5 bases; nucleotides outside the gene matches: 7. CDR1 is SGHTA and CDR2 is FQGNSA in the germline V gene. The CDR3, as DNA: TGTGCCAGCAGCGGACAGGGGACGACTAATAATTCACCCCTCCACTTT. This gives the protein CASSGQGTTNNSPLHF.

V and J are TRBV6-5 and TRBJ1-6; D is perhaps TRBD1 (6 bases). CDR3 length: 14 residues. Germline V gene sequence: CDR1 MNHEY, CDR2 SVGAGI. V was clipped by 7 bases and J by 8 bases, with 15 bases between them. CDR3 in DNA: TGTGCCAGCACCCGGGCCCCAGGGGATTCACCCCTCCACTTT. Encoded protein: CASTRAPGDSPLHF.

This chain uses TRBV11-3 with TRBJ2-7, with a possible D match to TRBD1 (5 bases). Trimming took off 1 base at V and 0 bases at J, with 10 bases between the two ends. The CDR3 runs 15 residues. Germline CDR1 and CDR2: SGHNT and YENEEA. This CDR3 reads CASSLGGSGSYEQYF. CDR3 DNA: TGTGCCAGCAGCTTAGGGGGCTCTGGCTCCTACGAGCAGTACTTC.

V usage is TRBV9 and J usage is TRBJ2-1, with 10 bases aligning to TRBD2. The CDR3 totals 18 residues. Losses at the gene ends were 0 bases for V and 12 bases for J; bases not matched to a gene: 18. Germline-derived CDR1 and CDR2 are SGDLS and YYNGEE. In DNA, the CDR3 is TGTGCCAGCAGCGTAGGCCCTAGCGGGGGCCCACCAAGCGATGGGCAGTTCTTC. Amino acid sequence: CASSVGPSGGPPSDGQFF. Full variable domain (remainder filled in from reference TRBV9 and TRBJ2-1): DSGVTQTPKHLITATGQRVTLRCSPRSGDLSVYWYQQSLDQGLQFLIQYYNGEERAKGNILERFSAQQFPDLHSELNLSSLELGDSALYFCASSVGPSGGPPSDGQFFGPGTRLTVL.

The V call is TRBV9, the J call TRBJ2-2; a weak D match, TRBD1 (6 bases). This CDR3 has 16 residues. Germline V lookup: CDR1 SGDLS, CDR2 YYNGEE. The V end was cut by 2 bases, the J end by 1 base, with 12 bases between. For the CDR3, the DNA is TGTGCCAGCAGCGTGAGAGGGGGATGGAACACCGGGGAGCTGTTTTTT. Its translation is CASSVRGGWNTGELFF.